The clone carrying this T cell receptor (beta chain) was detected only a few times. Its antigen is unknown. Recent vaccinations or acute infections were absent in the healthy HIV-negative adult donors. CDR3 size: 14 residues. The germline V and J ends were trimmed by 10 bases and 0 bases, with 15 bases remaining between them. Germline V gene lookup returns CDR1 MNHEY and CDR2 SVGAGI. The data originate from a study of shared clonotypes between healthy human individuals. Broader study findings: As a rule, naive subsets had a larger estimated richness than memory subsets.

Each cell subset's genomic DNA was divided evenly among several immunoSEQ plates. In the authors' methods: ImmunoSEQ output held junction-only sequences without quality scores, so filtering differed. Generated by immunoSEQ multiplex PCR, the TCRdb table keeps only in-frame clones and is missing some. Clonal size and the V and J genes are those of that table, whereas D and trimming came from the DNA. The data show over a million clones, under 80% seen once. The chain links TRBV6-5 to TRBJ1-2; the D gene is possibly TRBD1 (6 bases). This receptor was obtained from a man aged 18 to 35 in good health. Sequencing used memory CD4+ T cells sorted from blood. Regarding subset: CD45RA-negative fraction. The CDR3 DNA is TGTGCCACAAAAGGGGGATACGCTAACTATGGCTACACCTTC. Its protein is CATKGGYANYGYTF.